The 10 T cell receptor beta chains reported below all come from one sample, sequenced in a study of control samples from healthy donors and cancer patients. Clones were read by immunoSEQ multiplex PCR, and TCRdb kept only the in-frame ones, dropping some. The sample consists of over 60,000 clones, 85% of them appearing once. Sequenced: blood. The receptors stem from a man aged 35-49 years in good health.

The chain employs TRBV4-1 and TRBJ2-1; D gene uncertain. Germline V gene lookup returns CDR1 MGHRA and CDR2 YSYEKL. This CDR3 is built from 13 residues. V lost 4 bases to trimming and J lost 8 bases, with 12 bases between them. The CDR3, as DNA: TGCGCCAGCAGCCGCCCGACCCCGGATGAGCAGTTCTTC. It encodes CASSRPTPDEQFF.

The chain carries TRBV6-5 and TRBJ2-7, with D tentatively TRBD2 (6 bases). The CDR3 length is 14 residues. From germline, CDR1 is MNHEY and CDR2 SVGAGI. Trimming shortened V by 1 base and J by 3 bases, and 10 bases separated the two germline ends. The CDR3, as DNA: TGTGCCAGCAGTTACTTATCGGAGGGCTACGAGCAGTACTTC. Translating gives CASSYLSEGYEQYF.

The rearrangement joins TRBV5-1 to TRBJ1-1, with 8 nucleotides matching TRBD1. Germline loops: CDR1 SGHRS, CDR2 YFSETQ. The CDR3 contains 18 residues. Trimming removed 0 bases from V and 4 bases from J; junction bases left unmatched: 14. The CDR3 region has the DNA TGCGCCAGCAGCTTGGCCGGGGCAGGGGGCAGATCGGGCACTGAAGCTTTCTTT. Amino acids: CASSLAGAGGRSGTEAFF.

This clone was seen only a few times. The chain is built from TRBV10-3 and TRBJ1-1, with 8 bases that match TRBD1. The J segment lost 1 base and the V segment lost 1 base, leaving 5 bases of the junction unmatched. The CDR3 length is 16 residues. Germline values: CDR1 ENHRY, CDR2 SYGVKD. The DNA of the CDR3 is TGTGCCATCAGTGAGTTACCGACAGGGGAGAACACTGAAGCTTTCTTT. This codes for CAISELPTGENTEAFF.

V usage is TRBV3-1 (or the pseudogene TRBV3-2) and J usage is TRBJ2-1; 12 nucleotides line up with TRBD2. Losses at the gene ends were 3 bases for V and 6 bases for J; bases not matched to a gene: 3. This CDR3 has 15 amino acids. CDR1 and CDR2 from the germline V gene are LGHDT and YNNKEL (reference sequence). CDR3 sequence: CASSQGLAGINEQFF. In DNA, the CDR3 is TGTGCCAGCAGCCAGGGACTAGCGGGTATCAATGAGCAGTTCTTC.

The chain joins TRBV7-3 to TRBJ2-3; the D is unclear. This CDR3 region has 12 residues. Per the germline V gene, CDR1 is SGHTA and CDR2 is FQGTGA. Deletions cut 4 bases from V and 5 bases from J, with 7 bases between. CDR3: CASSSTLDTQYF. CDR3 coding DNA: TGTGCCAGCAGCTCGACCCTAGATACGCAGTATTTT.

J is TRBJ2-3 and V is TRBV7-8, with D tentatively TRBD2 (5 bases). The CDR3 extends over 15 amino acids. With 1 base removed from V and 5 bases from J, the gap between germline ends came to 13 bases. The germline gives CDR1 SGHVS, CDR2 FQNEAQ. The CDR3 sequence: CASSLERSTRDTQYF. CDR3 DNA sequence: TGTGCCAGCAGCTTAGAAAGATCCACTAGAGATACGCAGTATTTT.

This clone was recorded a few times. The rearrangement uses TRBV28 and TRBJ1-5, with D unclear. CDR1 is MDHEN and CDR2 is SYDVKM in the germline V gene. The V end was cut by 3 bases, the J end by 6 bases, with 12 bases between. The CDR3 extends over 14 amino acids. Here the CDR3 reads CASSFGELGQPQHF. CDR3 bases: TGTGCCAGCAGTTTTGGGGAATTGGGTCAGCCCCAGCATTTT. Full variable domain (outside the CDR3, taken from reference TRBV28 and TRBJ1-5): DVKVTQSSRYLVKRTGEKVFLECVQDMDHENMFWYRQDPGLGLRLIYFSYDVKMKEKGDIPEGYSVSREKKERFSLILESASTNQTSMYLCASSFGELGQPQHFGDGTRLSIL.

This sequence joins TRBV4-3 and TRBJ1-1, with 8 bases that match TRBD1. V was pared by 1 base and J by 1 base, with 2 bases of the junction left unmatched. The CDR3 is 15 residues long. CDR1 is LGHNA, CDR2 YSLEER, per germline. The CDR3 sequence is CASSQVDRGNTEAFF. The CDR3 DNA reads TGCGCCAGCAGCCAAGTCGACAGGGGGAACACTGAAGCTTTCTTT.

This sequence joins TRBV5-1 and TRBJ2-1, with 12 bases identical to TRBD2. The germline V gene has CDR1 SGHRS and CDR2 YFSETQ. This CDR3 is 16 amino acids long. V lost 2 bases and J lost 4; bases outside the gene matches: 4. CDR3 amino acids: CASSFGTSGGYNEQFF. The CDR3 nucleotides read TGCGCCAGCAGCTTCGGTACTAGCGGGGGGTACAATGAGCAGTTCTTC.